The present T cell receptor (beta chain) was sequenced within a study of T-cell memory formation after mild COVID-19. In the study overall: TCR clusters were largely donor specific.

MiXCR, run by TCRdb on the 5' RACE reads, gives a single entry per CDR3 protein. Counted here are 400,000 to 500,000 distinct CDR3 sequences, approximately 20% occurring once; the ten biggest clones make up 7.5% to 9.5%. Points on this clonotype: The antigen is not known.

Study-level results: For second-wave clones that peaked at day 37, SARS-CoV-2 specificity went unverified.

There are 15 residues in the CDR3. CDR1 SGHRS and CDR2 YFSETQ come from the germline V gene. Trimming removed 1 base from V and 1 base from J, with 11 bases in between. The chain combines TRBV5-1 with TRBJ1-1; the D gene is possibly TRBD1 (5 bases). Sequenced sample: PBMCs or a T cell subset sorted from them (not recorded which). The TCR sequence derives from an adult woman who had mild COVID-19 (a few samples of this study predate the infection). Cell type and time point are not known. The CDR3 here is CASSLIGAPNTEAFF. CDR3 DNA: TGCGCCAGCAGCTTGATCGGGGCACCGAACACTGAAGCTTTCTTT.